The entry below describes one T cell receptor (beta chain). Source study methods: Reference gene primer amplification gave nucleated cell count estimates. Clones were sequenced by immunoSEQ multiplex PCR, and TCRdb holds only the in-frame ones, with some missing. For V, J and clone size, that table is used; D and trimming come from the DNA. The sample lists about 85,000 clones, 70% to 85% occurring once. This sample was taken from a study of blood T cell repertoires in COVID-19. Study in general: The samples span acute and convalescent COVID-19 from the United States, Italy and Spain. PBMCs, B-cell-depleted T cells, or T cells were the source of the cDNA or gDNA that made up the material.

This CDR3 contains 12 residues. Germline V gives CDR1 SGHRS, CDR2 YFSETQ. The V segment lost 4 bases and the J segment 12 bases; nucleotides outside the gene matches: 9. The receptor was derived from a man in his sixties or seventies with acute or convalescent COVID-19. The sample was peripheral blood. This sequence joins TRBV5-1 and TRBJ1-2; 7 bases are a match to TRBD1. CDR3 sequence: CASSDGPGGNTF. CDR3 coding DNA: TGCGCCAGCAGCGACGGCCCAGGGGGGAACACCTTC.